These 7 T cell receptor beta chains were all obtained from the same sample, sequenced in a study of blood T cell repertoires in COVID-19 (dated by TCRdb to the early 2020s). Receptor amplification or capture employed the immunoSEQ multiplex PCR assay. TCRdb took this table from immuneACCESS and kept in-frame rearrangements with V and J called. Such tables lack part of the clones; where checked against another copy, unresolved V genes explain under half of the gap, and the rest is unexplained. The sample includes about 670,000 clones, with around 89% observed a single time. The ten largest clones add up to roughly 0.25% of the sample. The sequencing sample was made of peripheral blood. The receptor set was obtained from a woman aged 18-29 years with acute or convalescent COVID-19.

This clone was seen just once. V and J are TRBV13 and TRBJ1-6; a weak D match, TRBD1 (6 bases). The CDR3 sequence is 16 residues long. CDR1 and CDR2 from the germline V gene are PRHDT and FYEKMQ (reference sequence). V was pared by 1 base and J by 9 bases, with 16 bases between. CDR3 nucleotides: TGTGCCAGCAGCTTAGTGGGGGCGCGTTTCAGTTCACCCCTCCACTTT. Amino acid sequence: CASSLVGARFSSPLHF.

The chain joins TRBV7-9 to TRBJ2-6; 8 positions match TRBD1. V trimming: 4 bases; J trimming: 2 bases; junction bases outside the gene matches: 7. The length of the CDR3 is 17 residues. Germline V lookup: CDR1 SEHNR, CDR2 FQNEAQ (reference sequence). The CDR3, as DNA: TGTGCCAGCAGCTCCAGGGGGCGCCCCGCTGGGGCCAACGTCCTGACTTTC. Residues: CASSSRGRPAGANVLTF.

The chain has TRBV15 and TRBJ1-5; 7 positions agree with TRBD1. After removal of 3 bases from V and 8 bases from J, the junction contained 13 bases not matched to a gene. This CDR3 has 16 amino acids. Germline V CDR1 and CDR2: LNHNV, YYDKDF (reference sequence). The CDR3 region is CATSRGRNRGGKPQHF. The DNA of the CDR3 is TGTGCCACCAGCAGGGGGAGGAACAGGGGAGGAAAGCCCCAGCATTTT. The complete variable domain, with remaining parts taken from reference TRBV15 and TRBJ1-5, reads DAMVIQNPRYQVTQFGKPVTLSCSQTLNHNVMYWYQQKSSQAPKLLFHYYDKDFNNEADTPDNFQSRRPNTSFCFLDIRSPGLGDTAMYLCATSRGRNRGGKPQHFGDGTRLSIL.

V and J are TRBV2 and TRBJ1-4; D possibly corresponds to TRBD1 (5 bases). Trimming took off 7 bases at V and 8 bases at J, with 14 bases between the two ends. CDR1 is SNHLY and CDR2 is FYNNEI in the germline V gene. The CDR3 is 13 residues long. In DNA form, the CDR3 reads TGTGCCAGCACCAGAGGTAGGGGAGAAAAACTGTTTTTT. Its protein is CASTRGRGEKLFF.

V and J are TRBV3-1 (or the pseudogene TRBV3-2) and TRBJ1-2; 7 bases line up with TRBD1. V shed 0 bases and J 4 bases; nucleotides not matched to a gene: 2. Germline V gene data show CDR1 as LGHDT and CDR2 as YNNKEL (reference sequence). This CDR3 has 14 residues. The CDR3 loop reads CASSQDRGLYGYTF. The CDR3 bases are TGTGCCAGCAGCCAAGATAGGGGGCTCTATGGCTACACCTTC.

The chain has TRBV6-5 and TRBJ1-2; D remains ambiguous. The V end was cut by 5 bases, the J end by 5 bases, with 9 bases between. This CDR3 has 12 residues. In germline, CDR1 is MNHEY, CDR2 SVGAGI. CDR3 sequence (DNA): TGTGCCAGCAGTCACGGTTCTTATGGCTACACCTTC. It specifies CASSHGSYGYTF.

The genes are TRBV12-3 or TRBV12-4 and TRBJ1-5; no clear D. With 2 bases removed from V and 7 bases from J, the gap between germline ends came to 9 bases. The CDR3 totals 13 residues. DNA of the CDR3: TGTGCCAGCAGTTTACGGGATTGGCAGCCCCAGCATTTT. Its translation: CASSLRDWQPQHF.